This TCR beta chain was recovered during a study of T-cell reconstitution after alpha-beta-depleted transplantation in children. In germline, CDR1 is KGHSH, CDR2 LQKENI. The CDR3 is 16 amino acids. Trimming at V came to 4 bases and at J to 0 bases, leaving 3 bases not matched to a gene. Library preparation (for TCRbeta) was performed with unique molecular identifiers. TCRdb recomputed calls from the PCR reads with MiXCR, one row per CDR3 protein. The sample lists 490,000 or so distinct CDR3 sequences, roughly an eighth occurring once. The V gene is TRBV18, the J gene TRBJ2-3; 11 bases are shared with TRBD2. The TCR was taken from a human donor who donated a stem cell graft to a child with combined immunodeficiency. Sequences were derived from PBMCs from the stem cell graft donor, sampled from the stem cell graft. The CDR3 spells CASSQRTSGSTDTQYF. In DNA, the CDR3 is TGTGCCAGCTCACAACGGACTAGCGGGAGCACAGATACGCAGTATTTT.